This entry features one T cell receptor (beta chain) sequence. The antigen remains unidentified. The CDR3 sequence is 14 residues long. Germline values: CDR1 MRHNA, CDR2 SNTAGT. V was clipped by 0 bases and J by 2 bases, with 7 bases between them. Produced via immunoSEQ multiplex PCR; TCRdb's table is partial and in-frame only. The sample yields 100,000 to 150,000 clones, 92% seen once. The data were obtained in a study of T cell responses to AZD1222 COVID-19 vaccine. Study information: It was second doses at about 4 or about 12 weeks that were pooled.

Overall study results and limits: Most donors were white British, females outnumbered males, and clonal diversity was possibly underestimated.

The source of this sequence is an adult in good health. This sample comprised peripheral blood, obtained on day 0 of AZD1222 vaccination. J is TRBJ1-1 and V is TRBV6-4, with unresolved D. CDR3 sequence (DNA): TGTGCCAGCAGTGACTCTTCTGGCAACACTGAAGCTTTCTTT. Translation gives CASSDSSGNTEAFF.